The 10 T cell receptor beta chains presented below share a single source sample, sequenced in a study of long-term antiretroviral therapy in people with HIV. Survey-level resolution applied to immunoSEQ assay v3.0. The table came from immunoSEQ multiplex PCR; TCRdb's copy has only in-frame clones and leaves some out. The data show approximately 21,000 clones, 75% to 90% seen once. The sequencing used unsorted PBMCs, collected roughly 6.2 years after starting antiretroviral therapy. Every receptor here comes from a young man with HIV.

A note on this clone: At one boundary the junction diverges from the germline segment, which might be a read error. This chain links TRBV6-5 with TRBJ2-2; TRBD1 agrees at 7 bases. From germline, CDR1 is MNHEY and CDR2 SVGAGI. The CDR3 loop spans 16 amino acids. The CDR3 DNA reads TGTGCCAGCACTTACTTTATCGGGACAGCCACCGGGGAGCTGTTTTTT. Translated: CASTYFIGTATGELFF.

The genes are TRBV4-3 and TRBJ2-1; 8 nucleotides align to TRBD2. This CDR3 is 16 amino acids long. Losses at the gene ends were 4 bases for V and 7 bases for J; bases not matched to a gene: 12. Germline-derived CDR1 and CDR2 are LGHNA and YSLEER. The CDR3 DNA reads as TGCGCCAGCAGCCCCTCCGGGAGCGGGAGAACGAATGAGCAGTTCTTC. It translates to CASSPSGSGRTNEQFF.

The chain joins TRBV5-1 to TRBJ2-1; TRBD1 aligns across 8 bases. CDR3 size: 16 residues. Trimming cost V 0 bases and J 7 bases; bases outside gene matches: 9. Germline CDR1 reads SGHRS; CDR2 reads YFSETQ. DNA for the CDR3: TGCGCCAGCAGCTTGGTCTCTCAGGGGGCGGTTAATGAGCAGTTCTTC. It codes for CASSLVSQGAVNEQFF.

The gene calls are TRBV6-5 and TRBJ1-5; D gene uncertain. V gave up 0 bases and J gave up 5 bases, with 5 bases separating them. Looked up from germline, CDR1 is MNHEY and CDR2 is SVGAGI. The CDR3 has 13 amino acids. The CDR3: CASSYSRDQPQHF. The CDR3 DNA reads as TGTGCCAGCAGTTACTCGAGAGATCAGCCCCAGCATTTT.

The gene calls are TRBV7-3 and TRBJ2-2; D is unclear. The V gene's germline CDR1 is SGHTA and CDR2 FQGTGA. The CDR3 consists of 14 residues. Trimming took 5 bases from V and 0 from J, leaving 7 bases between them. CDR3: CASSPTPNTGELFF. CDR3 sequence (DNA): TGTGCCAGCAGCCCCACACCGAACACCGGGGAGCTGTTTTTT. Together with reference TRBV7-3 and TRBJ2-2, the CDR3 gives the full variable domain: GAGVSQTPSNKVTEKGKYVELRCDPISGHTALYWYRQSLGQGPEFLIYFQGTGAADDSGLPNDRFFAVRPEGSVSTLKIQRTERGDSAVYLCASSPTPNTGELFFGEGSRLTVL.

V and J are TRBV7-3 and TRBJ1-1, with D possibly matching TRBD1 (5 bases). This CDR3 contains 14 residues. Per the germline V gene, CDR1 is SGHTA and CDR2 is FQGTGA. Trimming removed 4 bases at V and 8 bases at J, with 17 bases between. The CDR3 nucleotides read TGTGCCAGCAGCTCACGGACAACCTCTCGAGAAGCTTTCTTT. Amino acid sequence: CASSSRTTSREAFF.

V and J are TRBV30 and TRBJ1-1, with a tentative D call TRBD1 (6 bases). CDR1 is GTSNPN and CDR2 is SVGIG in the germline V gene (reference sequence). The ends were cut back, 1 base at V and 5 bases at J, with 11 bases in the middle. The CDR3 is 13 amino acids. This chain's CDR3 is CAWSGGAWTEAFF. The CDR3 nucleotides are TGTGCCTGGAGTGGGGGGGCCTGGACTGAAGCTTTCTTT.

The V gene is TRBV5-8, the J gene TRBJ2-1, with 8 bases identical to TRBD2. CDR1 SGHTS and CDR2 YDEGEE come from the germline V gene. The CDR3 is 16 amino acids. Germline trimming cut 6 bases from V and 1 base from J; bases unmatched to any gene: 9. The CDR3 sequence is CASISGAGGSYNEQFF. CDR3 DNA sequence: TGTGCCAGCATCAGTGGGGCGGGAGGATCCTACAATGAGCAGTTCTTC.

The CDR3 reads CASSWGRLTQDSGNTIYF. DNA of the CDR3: TGTGCCAGCAGCTGGGGAAGGCTTACCCAGGACTCTGGAAACACCATATATTTT. The rearrangement links TRBV28 to TRBJ1-3, with D unresolved. With 6 bases removed from V and 0 bases from J, the gap between germline ends came to 21 bases. Germline V lookup: CDR1 MDHEN, CDR2 SYDVKM. The CDR3 contains 18 residues.

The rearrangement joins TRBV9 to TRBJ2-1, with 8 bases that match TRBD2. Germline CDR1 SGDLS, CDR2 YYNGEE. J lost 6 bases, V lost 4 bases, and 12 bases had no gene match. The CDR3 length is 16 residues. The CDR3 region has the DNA TGTGCCAGCAGCCCCCAAACAGCGGGGGTCTTCAATGAGCAGTTCTTC. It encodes CASSPQTAGVFNEQFF.